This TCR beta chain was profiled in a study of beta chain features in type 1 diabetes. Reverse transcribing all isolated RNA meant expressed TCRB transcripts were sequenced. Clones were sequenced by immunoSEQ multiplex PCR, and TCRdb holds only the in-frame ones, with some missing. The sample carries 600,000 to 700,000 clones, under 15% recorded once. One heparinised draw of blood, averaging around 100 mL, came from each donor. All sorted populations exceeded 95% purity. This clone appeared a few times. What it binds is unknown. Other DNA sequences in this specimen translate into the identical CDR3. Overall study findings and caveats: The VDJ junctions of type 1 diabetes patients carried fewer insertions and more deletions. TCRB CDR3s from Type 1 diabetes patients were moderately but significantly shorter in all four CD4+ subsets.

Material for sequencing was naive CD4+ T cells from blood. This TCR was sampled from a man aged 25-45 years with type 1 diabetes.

CDR3 DNA sequence: TGTGCCAGCAGCGTAGGAGGAACAGATACGCAGTATTTT. Amino acids: CASSVGGTDTQYF. The J gene is TRBJ2-3, the V gene TRBV9; D call uncertain. Germline-derived CDR1 and CDR2 are SGDLS and YYNGEE. This CDR3 comprises 13 residues. V lost 0 bases and J lost 3, with 5 bases in between.